What follows are 15 T cell receptor beta chains derived from one specimen sequenced in a study of T cells expressing NK-cell markers. TCRdb re-called the 5' RACE reads, yielding one record per CDR3 amino acid sequence without DNA. This table lists 400,000 to 500,000 distinct CDR3 sequences. The sample was blood T cells: a sorted CD56 or NKG2C T cell subset, CD4+ or CD8+ T cells, or bulk PBMC T cells (not recorded which). The receptor source for this set is a woman between 18 and 70 years old in good health.

The chain employs TRBV4-1 and TRBJ2-2; the TCRdb D gene call, TRBD1, has no DNA to confirm it. Germline V CDR1 and CDR2: MGHRA, YSYEKL. The CDR3 covers 16 residues. CDR3 sequence reads: CASSQVRGPATGELFF.

The chain uses TRBV5-4 and TRBJ2-7; TCRdb picks TRBD2, but there is no DNA to check that call. This CDR3 has 14 residues. Germline CDR1 reads SGHNT; CDR2 reads YYREEE (reference sequence). CDR3 sequence: CASSSGASNYEQYF.

The chain recombines TRBV7-9 with TRBJ2-7; without DNA, the TCRdb call of TRBD2 cannot be checked. From germline, CDR1 is SEHNR and CDR2 FQNEAQ (reference sequence). The CDR3 is 15 residues long. This CDR3 is CASSSTSGRAHEQYF.

J is TRBJ1-1 and V is TRBV5-1. The CDR3 runs 15 residues. CDR1 is SGHRS, CDR2 YFSETQ, per germline. Here the CDR3 reads CASSLIPDLNTEAFF.

The chain links TRBV20-1 to TRBJ2-5; the D call from TCRdb, TRBD1, cannot be confirmed without DNA. CDR3 length: 16 amino acids. Germline CDR1 is DFQATT and CDR2 is SNEGSKA (reference sequence). This chain's CDR3 is CSARELGQGFLETQYF.

The chain is built from TRBV27 and TRBJ2-2. CDR1 MNHEY and CDR2 SMNVEV come from the germline V gene (reference sequence). CDR3 length equals 15 residues. CDR3 residues: CASSLGLGYTGELFF.

V is TRBV28 and J is TRBJ2-3; TCRdb gives TRBD2 as the D gene, but with no DNA this cannot be confirmed. Germline assignment: CDR1 MDHEN and CDR2 SYDVKM. This CDR3 spans 13 amino acids. CDR3 sequence: CASSLNPLDTQYF.

V usage is TRBV12-3 or TRBV12-4 and J usage is TRBJ1-5; checking the TCRdb D call of TRBD1 is not possible without DNA. The CDR3 covers 17 residues. Here the CDR3 reads CASSTTGELYSNQPQHF.

This chain links TRBV29-1 with TRBJ2-5; the TCRdb D gene call, TRBD2, has no DNA to confirm it. The CDR3 totals 14 residues. From germline, CDR1 is SQVTM and CDR2 ANQGSEA. CDR3: CSVHRTSGKETQYF.

CDR3 residues: CSARDPRSGDPYEQYF. V gene TRBV20-1 combines with J gene TRBJ2-7; TCRdb's D call, TRBD1, is unchecked because there is no DNA. This CDR3 spans 16 amino acids. Germline lookup yields CDR1 DFQATT and CDR2 SNEGSKA (reference sequence).

The V and J genes are TRBV11-2 and TRBJ2-5. CDR3 size: 14 residues. CDR1 and CDR2 (germline): SGHAT, FQNNGV. Here the CDR3 reads CASSPQVIQETQYF.

The CDR3 loop is CASSFGGKWADTQYF. The chain has TRBV11-2 and TRBJ2-3; the D call from TCRdb, TRBD2, cannot be confirmed without DNA. The germline V gene encodes CDR1 SGHAT and CDR2 FQNNGV. The CDR3 is made up of 15 amino acids.

The CDR3: CASSSRGGAQYF. The rearrangement uses TRBV11-2 and TRBJ2-3; TCRdb's D gene call, TRBD1, goes unchecked for lack of DNA. This CDR3 spans 12 amino acids. The germline V gene encodes CDR1 SGHAT and CDR2 FQNNGV.

The V and J genes are TRBV29-1 and TRBJ1-5; TCRdb lists TRBD1, though no DNA is available to test this call. Per germline, CDR1 SQVTM and CDR2 ANQGSEA. The CDR3 loop spans 13 amino acids. The CDR3 reads CSVETGFNQPQHF.

The J gene is TRBJ2-5, the V gene TRBV4-2; the TRBD2 assignment by TCRdb is unverifiable without DNA. The CDR3 consists of 15 residues. Germline V CDR1 and CDR2: LGHNA, YNFKEQ. CDR3 sequence: CASSPRLGPQETQYF.